This T cell receptor (beta chain) is from a study of blood T cell repertoires in COVID-19. On the study more broadly: COVID-19 samples collected from the United States, Italy and Spain covered acute and convalescent phases.

Patients from Seattle were sampled longitudinally, starting during active infection. Germline V lookup: CDR1 SEHNR, CDR2 FQNEAQ (reference sequence). This CDR3 comprises 14 residues. V was pared by 3 bases and J by 1 base, with 7 bases between. Methods used by the authors: Amplified reference gene primers provided the basis for estimating nucleated cell counts. Using immunoSEQ multiplex PCR, the repertoire was profiled, and TCRdb retains in-frame clones only, with some absent. That table is the source of V, J and clone size, and D and trimming were worked out from the DNA. The data hold about 430,000 clones, with around nine tenths observed a single time.

The J gene is TRBJ2-1, the V gene TRBV7-9; D may be TRBD2 (6 bases). The material sequenced was peripheral blood. The sequence was obtained from a man between 18 and 35 years old with COVID-19, enrolled during active disease. The CDR3 DNA follows: TGTGCCAGCAGCTTGGGGGGATCCTACAATGAGCAGTTCTTC. Translated: CASSLGGSYNEQFF.